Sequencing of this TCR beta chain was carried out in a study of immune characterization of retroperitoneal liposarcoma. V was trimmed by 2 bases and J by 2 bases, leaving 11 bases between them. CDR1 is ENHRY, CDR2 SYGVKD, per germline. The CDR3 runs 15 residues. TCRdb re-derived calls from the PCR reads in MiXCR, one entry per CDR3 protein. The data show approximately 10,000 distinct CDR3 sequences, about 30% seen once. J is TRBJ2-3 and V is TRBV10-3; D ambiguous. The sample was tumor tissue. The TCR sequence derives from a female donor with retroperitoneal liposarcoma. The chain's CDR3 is CAISESLGNTDTQYF. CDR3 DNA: TGTGCCATCAGTGAGAGTCTAGGGAACACAGATACGCAGTATTTT.